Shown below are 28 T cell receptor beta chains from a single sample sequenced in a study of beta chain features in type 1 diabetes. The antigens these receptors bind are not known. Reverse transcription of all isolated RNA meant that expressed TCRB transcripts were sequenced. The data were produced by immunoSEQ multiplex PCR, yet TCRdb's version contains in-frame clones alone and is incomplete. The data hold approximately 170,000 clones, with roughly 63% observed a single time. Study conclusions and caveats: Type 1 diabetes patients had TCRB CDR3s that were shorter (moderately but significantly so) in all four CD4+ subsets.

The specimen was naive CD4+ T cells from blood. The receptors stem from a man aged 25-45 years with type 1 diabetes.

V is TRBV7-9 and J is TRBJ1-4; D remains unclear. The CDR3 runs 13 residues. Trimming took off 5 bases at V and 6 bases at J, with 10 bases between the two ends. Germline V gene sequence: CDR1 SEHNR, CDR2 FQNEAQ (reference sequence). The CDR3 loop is CASSPTVDEKLFF. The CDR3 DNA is TGTGCCAGCAGCCCTACAGTGGATGAAAAACTGTTTTTT.

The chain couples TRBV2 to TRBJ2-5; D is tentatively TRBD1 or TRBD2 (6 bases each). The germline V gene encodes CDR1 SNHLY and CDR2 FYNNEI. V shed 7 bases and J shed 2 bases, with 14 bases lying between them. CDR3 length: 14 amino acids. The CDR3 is CASTWGAVQETQYF. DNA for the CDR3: TGTGCCAGCACCTGGGGGGCCGTACAAGAGACCCAGTACTTC.

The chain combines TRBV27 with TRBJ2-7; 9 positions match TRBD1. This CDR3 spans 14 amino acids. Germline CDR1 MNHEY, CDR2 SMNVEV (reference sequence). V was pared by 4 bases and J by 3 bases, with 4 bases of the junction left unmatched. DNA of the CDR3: TGTGCCAGCAGTTACCAGGGACAGGGCTACGAGCAGTACTTC. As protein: CASSYQGQGYEQYF.

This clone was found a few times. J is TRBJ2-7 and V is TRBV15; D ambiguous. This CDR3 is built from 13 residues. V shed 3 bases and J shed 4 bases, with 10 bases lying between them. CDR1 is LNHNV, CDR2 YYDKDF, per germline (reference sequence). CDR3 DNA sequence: TGTGCCACCAGCAGGCCCACAGATTACGAGCAGTACTTC. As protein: CATSRPTDYEQYF. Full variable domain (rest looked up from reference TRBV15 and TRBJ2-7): DAMVIQNPRYQVTQFGKPVTLSCSQTLNHNVMYWYQQKSSQAPKLLFHYYDKDFNNEADTPDNFQSRRPNTSFCFLDIRSPGLGDTAMYLCATSRPTDYEQYFGPGTRLTVT.

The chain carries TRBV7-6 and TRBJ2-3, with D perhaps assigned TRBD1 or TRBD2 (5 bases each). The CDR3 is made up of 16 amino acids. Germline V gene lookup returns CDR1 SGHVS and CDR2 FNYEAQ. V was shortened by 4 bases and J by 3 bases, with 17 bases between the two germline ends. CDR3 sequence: CASSSGPGLETDTQYF. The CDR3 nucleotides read TGTGCCAGCAGCTCCGGCCCGGGGCTGGAGACAGATACGCAGTATTTT.

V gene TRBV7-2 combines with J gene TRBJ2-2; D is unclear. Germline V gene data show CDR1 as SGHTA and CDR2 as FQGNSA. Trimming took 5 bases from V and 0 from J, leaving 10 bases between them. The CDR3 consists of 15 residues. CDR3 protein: CASSSRAANTGELFF. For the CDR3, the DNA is TGTGCCAGCAGCAGTCGAGCTGCGAACACCGGGGAGCTGTTTTTT. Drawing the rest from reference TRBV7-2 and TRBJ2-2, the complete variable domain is GAGVSQSPSNKVTEKGKDVELRCDPISGHTALYWYRQSLGQGLEFLIYFQGNSAPDKSGLPSDRFSAERTGGSVSTLTIQRTQQEDSAVYLCASSSRAANTGELFFGEGSRLTVL.

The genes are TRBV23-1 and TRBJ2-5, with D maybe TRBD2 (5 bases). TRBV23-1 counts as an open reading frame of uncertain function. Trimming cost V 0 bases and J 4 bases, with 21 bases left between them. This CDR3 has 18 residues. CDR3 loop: CASSQSGCDYEGRETQYF. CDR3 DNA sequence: TGCGCCAGCAGTCAATCGGGATGTGATTATGAAGGGAGAGAGACCCAGTACTTC.

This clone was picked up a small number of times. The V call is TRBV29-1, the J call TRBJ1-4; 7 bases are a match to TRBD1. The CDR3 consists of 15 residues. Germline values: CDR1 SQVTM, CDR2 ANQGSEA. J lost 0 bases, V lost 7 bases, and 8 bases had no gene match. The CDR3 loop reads CSARDRSATNEKLFF. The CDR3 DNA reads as TGCAGCGCTAGGGACAGAAGCGCAACTAATGAAAAACTGTTTTTT.

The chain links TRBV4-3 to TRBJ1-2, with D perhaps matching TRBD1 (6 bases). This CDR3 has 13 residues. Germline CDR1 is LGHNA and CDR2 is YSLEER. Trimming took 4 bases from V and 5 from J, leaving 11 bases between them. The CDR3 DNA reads TGCGCCAGCAGCCCGCAGGGGAGATATGGCTACACCTTC. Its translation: CASSPQGRYGYTF.

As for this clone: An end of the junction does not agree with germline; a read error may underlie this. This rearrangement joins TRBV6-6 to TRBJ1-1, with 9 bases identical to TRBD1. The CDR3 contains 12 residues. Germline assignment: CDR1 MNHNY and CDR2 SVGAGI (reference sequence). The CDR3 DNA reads TGTGCCGGCAGGACAGGGGCTACTGAAGCTTTCTTT. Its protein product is CAGRTGATEAFF.

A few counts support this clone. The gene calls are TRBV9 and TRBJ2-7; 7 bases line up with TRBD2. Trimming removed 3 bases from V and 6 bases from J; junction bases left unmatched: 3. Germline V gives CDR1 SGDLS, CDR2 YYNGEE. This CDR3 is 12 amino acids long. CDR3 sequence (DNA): TGTGCCAGCAGCGGACCGGGAGGCGAGCAGTACTTC. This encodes CASSGPGGEQYF.

This CDR3 is CASSSRGVPTDTQYF. In nucleotides, the CDR3 is TGTGCCAGCAGCTCCCGGGGGGTGCCGACAGATACGCAGTATTTT. The chain couples TRBV9 to TRBJ2-3, with 7 bases that match TRBD2. This CDR3 comprises 15 residues. The ends lost 4 bases at V and 3 bases at J; junction bases unmatched: 8. Germline CDR1 and CDR2: SGDLS and YYNGEE.

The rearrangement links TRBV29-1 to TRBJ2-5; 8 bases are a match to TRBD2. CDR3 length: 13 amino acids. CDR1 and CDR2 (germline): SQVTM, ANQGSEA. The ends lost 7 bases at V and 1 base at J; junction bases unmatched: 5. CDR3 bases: TGCAGCGCCGACGGACTAGCCCAAGAGACCCAGTACTTC. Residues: CSADGLAQETQYF.

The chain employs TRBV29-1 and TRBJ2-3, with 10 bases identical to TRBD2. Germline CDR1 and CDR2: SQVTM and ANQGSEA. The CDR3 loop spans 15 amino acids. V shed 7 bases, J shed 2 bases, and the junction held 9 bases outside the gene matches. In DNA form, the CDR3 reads TGCAGCGGGGCTGCTAGCGGGGGTGACACAGATACGCAGTATTTT. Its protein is CSGAASGGDTDTQYF.

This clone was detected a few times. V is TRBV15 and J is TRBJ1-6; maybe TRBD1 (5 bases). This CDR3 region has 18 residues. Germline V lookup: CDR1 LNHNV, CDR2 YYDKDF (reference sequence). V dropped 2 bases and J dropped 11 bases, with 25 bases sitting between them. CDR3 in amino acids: CATSRRRGAKSEGAPLHF. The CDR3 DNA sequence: TGTGCCACCAGCAGACGGCGGGGCGCAAAATCCGAAGGGGCACCCCTCCACTTT. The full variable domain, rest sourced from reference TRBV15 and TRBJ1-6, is DAMVIQNPRYQVTQFGKPVTLSCSQTLNHNVMYWYQQKSSQAPKLLFHYYDKDFNNEADTPDNFQSRRPNTSFCFLDIRSPGLGDTAMYLCATSRRRGAKSEGAPLHFGNGTRLTVT.

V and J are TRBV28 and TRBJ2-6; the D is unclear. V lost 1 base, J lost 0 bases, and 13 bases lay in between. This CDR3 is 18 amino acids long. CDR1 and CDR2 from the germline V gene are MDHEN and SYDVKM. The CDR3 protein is CASSLLGSKSSGANVLTF. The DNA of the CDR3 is TGTGCCAGCAGTTTATTGGGCAGCAAGAGCTCTGGGGCCAACGTCCTGACTTTC.

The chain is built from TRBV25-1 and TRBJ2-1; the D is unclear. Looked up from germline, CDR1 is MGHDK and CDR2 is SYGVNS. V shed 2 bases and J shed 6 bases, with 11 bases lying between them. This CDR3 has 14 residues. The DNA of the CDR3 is TGTGCCAGCAGTGAAGTCGGTAGCCGCAATGAGCAGTTCTTC. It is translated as CASSEVGSRNEQFF.

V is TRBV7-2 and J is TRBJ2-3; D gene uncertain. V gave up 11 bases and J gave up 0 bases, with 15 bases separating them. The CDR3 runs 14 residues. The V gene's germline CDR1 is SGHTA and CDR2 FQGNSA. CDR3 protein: CAGQGQPSTDTQYF. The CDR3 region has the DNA TGTGCCGGCCAAGGCCAGCCTAGCACAGATACGCAGTATTTT.

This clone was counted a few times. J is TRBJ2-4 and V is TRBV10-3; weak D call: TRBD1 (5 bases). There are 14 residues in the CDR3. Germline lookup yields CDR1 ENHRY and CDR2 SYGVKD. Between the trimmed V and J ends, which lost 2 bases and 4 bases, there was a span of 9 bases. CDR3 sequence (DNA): TGTGCCATCAGTGAGCAGAGACAGAAAAACATTCAGTACTTC. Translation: CAISEQRQKNIQYF.

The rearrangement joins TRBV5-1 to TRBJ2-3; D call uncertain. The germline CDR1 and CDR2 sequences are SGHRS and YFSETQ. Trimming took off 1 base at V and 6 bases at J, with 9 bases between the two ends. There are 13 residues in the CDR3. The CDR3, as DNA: TGCGCCAGCAGCTTGACCCGGGCCGATACGCAGTATTTT. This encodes CASSLTRADTQYF. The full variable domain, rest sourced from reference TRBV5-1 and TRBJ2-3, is KAGVTQTPRYLIKTRGQQVTLSCSPISGHRSVSWYQQTPGQGLQFLFEYFSETQRNKGNFPGRFSGRQFSNSRSEMNVSTLELGDSALYLCASSLTRADTQYFGPGTRLTVL.

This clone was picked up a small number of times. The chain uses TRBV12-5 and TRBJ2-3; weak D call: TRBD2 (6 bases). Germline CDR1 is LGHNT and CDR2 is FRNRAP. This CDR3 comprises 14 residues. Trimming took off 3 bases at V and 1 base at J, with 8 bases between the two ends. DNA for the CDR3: TGTGCTAGTGGTTTAGGGGAGGGCACAGATACGCAGTATTTT. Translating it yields CASGLGEGTDTQYF.

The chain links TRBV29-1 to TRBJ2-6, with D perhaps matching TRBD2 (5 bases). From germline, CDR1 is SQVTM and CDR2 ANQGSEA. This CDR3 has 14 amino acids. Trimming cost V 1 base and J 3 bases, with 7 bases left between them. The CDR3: CSVEVAGGANVLTF. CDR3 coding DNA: TGCAGCGTTGAAGTGGCGGGTGGGGCCAACGTCCTGACTTTC.

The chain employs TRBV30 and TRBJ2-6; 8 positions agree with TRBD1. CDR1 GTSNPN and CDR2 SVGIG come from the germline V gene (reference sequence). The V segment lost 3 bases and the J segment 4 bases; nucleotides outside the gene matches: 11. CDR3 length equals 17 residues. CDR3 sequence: CAWSATRTGRGANVLTF. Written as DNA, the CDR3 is TGTGCCTGGAGCGCAACCCGGACAGGGCGAGGGGCCAACGTCCTGACTTTC.

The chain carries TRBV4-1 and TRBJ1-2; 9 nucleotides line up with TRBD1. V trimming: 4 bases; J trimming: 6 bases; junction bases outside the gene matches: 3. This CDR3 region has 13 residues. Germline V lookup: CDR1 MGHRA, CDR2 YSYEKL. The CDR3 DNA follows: TGCGCCAGCAGCCCCGGGACAGGGAATGGCTACACCTTC. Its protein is CASSPGTGNGYTF.

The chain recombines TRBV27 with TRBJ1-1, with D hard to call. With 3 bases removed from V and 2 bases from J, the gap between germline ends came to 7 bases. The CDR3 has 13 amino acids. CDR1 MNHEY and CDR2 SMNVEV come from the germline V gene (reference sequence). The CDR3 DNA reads TGTGCCAGCAGTTTTATGCTAAACACTGAAGCTTTCTTT. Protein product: CASSFMLNTEAFF.

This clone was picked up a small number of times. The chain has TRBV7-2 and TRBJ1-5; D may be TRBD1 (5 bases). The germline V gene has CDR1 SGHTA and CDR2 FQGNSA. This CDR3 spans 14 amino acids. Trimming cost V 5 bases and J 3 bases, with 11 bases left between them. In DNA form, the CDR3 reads TGTGCCAGCAGCCGTGACAGCGCCAATCAGCCCCAGCATTTT. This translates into CASSRDSANQPQHF.

The CDR3 nucleotides read TGTGCCTGGAGTCCCCTGGAGGGTGGAGCTTTCTTT. It specifies CAWSPLEGGAFF. The chain combines TRBV30 with TRBJ1-1; D is ambiguous. V was shortened by 2 bases and J by 10 bases, with 14 bases between the two germline ends. CDR1 is GTSNPN, CDR2 SVGIG, per germline (reference sequence). CDR3 size: 12 residues.

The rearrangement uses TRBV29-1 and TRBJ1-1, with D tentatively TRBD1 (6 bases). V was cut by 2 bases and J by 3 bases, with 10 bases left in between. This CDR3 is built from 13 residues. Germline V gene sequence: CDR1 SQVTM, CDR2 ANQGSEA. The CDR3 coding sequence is TGCAGCGTTGAACAGGGGAGATACACTGAAGCTTTCTTT. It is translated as CSVEQGRYTEAFF.